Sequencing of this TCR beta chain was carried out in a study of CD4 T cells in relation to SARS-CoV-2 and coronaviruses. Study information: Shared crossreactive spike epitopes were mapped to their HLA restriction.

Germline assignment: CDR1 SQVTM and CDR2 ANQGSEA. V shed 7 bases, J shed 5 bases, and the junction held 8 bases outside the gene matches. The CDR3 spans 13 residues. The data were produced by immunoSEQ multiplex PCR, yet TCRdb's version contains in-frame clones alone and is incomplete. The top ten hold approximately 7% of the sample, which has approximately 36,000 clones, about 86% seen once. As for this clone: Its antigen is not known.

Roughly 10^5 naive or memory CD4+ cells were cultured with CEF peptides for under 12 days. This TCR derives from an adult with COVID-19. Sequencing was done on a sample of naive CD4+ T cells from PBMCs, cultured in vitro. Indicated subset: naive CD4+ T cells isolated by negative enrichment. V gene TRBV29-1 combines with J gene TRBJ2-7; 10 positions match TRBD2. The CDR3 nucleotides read TGCAGCGCCAGGGGACTAGCGATCCACGAGCAGTACTTC. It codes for CSARGLAIHEQYF.